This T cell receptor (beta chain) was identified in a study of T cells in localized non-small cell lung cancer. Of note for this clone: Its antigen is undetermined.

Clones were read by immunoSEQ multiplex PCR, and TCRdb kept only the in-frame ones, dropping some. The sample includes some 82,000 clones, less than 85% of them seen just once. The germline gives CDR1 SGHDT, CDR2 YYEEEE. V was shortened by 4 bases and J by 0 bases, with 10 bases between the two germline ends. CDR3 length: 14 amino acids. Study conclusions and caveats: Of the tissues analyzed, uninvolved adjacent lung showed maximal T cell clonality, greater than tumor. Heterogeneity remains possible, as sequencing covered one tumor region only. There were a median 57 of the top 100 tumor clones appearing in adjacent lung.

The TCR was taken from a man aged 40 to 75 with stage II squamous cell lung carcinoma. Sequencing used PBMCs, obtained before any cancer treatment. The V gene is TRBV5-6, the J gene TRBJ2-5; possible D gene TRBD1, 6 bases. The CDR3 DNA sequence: TGTGCCAGCAGCGACGACAGGTACCAAGAGACCCAGTACTTC. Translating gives CASSDDRYQETQYF.